The clone carrying this TCR beta chain was observed a handful of times. Its specificity is not known. TCRdb re-called the RT-PCR reads through MiXCR, storing one row per CDR3 protein. The table has over 450,000 distinct CDR3 sequences, over 10% seen once. The data were obtained in a study of response to subunit inactivated influenza vaccine. The germline CDR1 and CDR2 sequences are DFQATT and SNEGSKA (reference sequence). V lost 0 bases and J 7 bases, leaving 19 bases between the germline ends. The CDR3 spans 17 residues. Study-level findings and limits: The authors suggested that every seasonal influenza vaccination recruits few new T cells.

This material consisted of PBMCs from blood, taken roughly 46 days after vaccination. The sequence was obtained from a man aged 50 or older who received an inactivated influenza vaccine. The chain employs TRBV20-1 and TRBJ1-6; possibly TRBD1 for D (6 bases). Written as DNA, the CDR3 is TGCAGTGCTAGAGATGGGACCAGGACAGAAAGGAATTCACCCCTCCACTTT. This translates into CSARDGTRTERNSPLHF.